The sequence of this T cell receptor beta chain was determined in a study of T-cell reconstitution after alpha-beta-depleted transplantation in children. Per the germline V gene, CDR1 is DFQATT and CDR2 is SNEGSKA (reference sequence). This CDR3 contains 14 residues. V was pared by 0 bases and J by 3 bases, with 5 bases of the junction left unmatched. There are a few counts of this clonotype. TCRbeta library construction was performed incorporating unique molecular identifiers. MiXCR, run by TCRdb on the PCR reads, gives a single entry per CDR3 protein. The sample shows hundreds of thousands of distinct CDR3 sequences, 10% to 15% of them seen only once.

The sequence was collected from a girl between 2 and 10 years old with congenital amegakaryocytic thrombocytopenia, due to receive a stem cell transplant. The chain uses TRBV20-1 and TRBJ2-7, with 7 bases identical to TRBD2. The specimen was PBMCs, collected before TCRalphabeta/CD19-depleted stem cell transplant. The CDR3 is CSARDSSGVYEQYF. CDR3 DNA sequence: TGCAGTGCTAGAGATAGCAGCGGGGTCTACGAGCAGTACTTC.